A single T cell receptor (beta chain) is shown here with its context. Antigen unknown. Some clones are missing from TCRdb's copy, which holds only in-frame ones; the method was immunoSEQ multiplex PCR. The data hold roughly 61,000 clones, with 75% to 90% observed a single time. The time point was: week 11, during vaccination. Each vaccine dose was 300 ug of mutant IDH1 20-mer peptide, with topical imiquimod. The data belong to a study of a mutant IDH1 vaccine in newly diagnosed glioma. The receptor's source is a man aged 50 to 60 with glioma. Sequenced here: PBMCs, sampled from a glioma patient whose treatment included an IDH1 peptide vaccine.

CDR3 in amino acids: CASSEGQAHQPQHF. CDR3 DNA: TGTGCCAGCAGTGAGGGACAGGCCCATCAGCCCCAGCATTTT. The chain has TRBV25-1 and TRBJ1-5, with TRBD1 identical over 8 bases. This CDR3 has 14 amino acids. In germline, CDR1 is MGHDK, CDR2 SYGVNS. With 3 bases clipped from V and 5 bases from J, the junction kept 3 bases outside the gene matches. Drawing the rest from reference TRBV25-1 and TRBJ1-5, the complete variable domain is EADIYQTPRYLVIGTGKKITLECSQTMGHDKMYWYQQDPGMELHLIHYSYGVNSTEKGDLSSESTVSRIRTEHFPLTLESARPSHTSQYLCASSEGQAHQPQHFGDGTRLSIL.